The 13 T cell receptor beta chains presented below share a single source sample, sequenced in a study of blood T cells in healthy people across ages. PCR was performed a second time for roughly 7 to 11 cycles using a sample-barcoded 5' primer and a J-beta primer mix. TCRdb reprocessed the 5' RACE reads with MiXCR, giving one entry per CDR3 protein. The sample lists 1.5 million to 2 million distinct CDR3 sequences; approximately 50% were seen once. Sequencing was done on a sample of blood. These receptors were taken from a woman aged 40 to 50 in good health.

This clonotype was recorded a few times. The chain carries TRBV5-5 and TRBJ2-5; D is possibly TRBD2 (5 bases). Looked up from germline, CDR1 is SGHKS and CDR2 is YYEKEE (reference sequence). The CDR3 consists of 16 residues. Trimming left V 4 bases short and J 5 bases short, with 21 bases between. CDR3: CASSHSDETKSETQYF. As DNA, the CDR3 is TGTGCCAGCAGCCATAGCGACGAGACGAAGTCGGAGACCCAGTACTTC.

This clonotype was detected only a few times. The chain is built from TRBV2 and TRBJ2-7; TRBD1 matches at 8 bases. CDR3 length equals 13 residues. Germline V lookup: CDR1 SNHLY, CDR2 FYNNEI. The trim removed 2 bases at V and 6 bases at J, leaving 3 bases unmatched. DNA for the CDR3: TGTGCCAGCAGTGAACAGGGGGCGGGCGAGCAGTACTTC. Translated: CASSEQGAGEQYF.

The chain combines TRBV28 with TRBJ1-6; no clear D gene. Looked up from germline, CDR1 is MDHEN and CDR2 is SYDVKM. The length of the CDR3 is 12 residues. Trimming cost V 3 bases and J 14 bases, with 11 bases left between them. CDR3 loop: CASSLLGKTLHF. CDR3 DNA: TGTGCCAGCAGTTTGCTCGGGAAAACCCTCCACTTT.

V is TRBV7-9 and J is TRBJ1-2; D is ambiguous. Trimming took off 4 bases at V and 1 base at J, with 16 bases between the two ends. Germline-derived CDR1 and CDR2 are SEHNR and FQNEAQ (reference sequence). There are 16 residues in the CDR3. As DNA, the CDR3 is TGTGCCAGCAGCTCCCGACGTAAGGCGGGTAACTATGGCTACACCTTC. Translation gives CASSSRRKAGNYGYTF.

This clonotype was picked up a small number of times. The chain is built from TRBV6-6 and TRBJ2-7; D ambiguous. This CDR3 is 13 amino acids long. The V end was cut by 5 bases, the J end by 0 bases, with 8 bases between. Per germline, CDR1 MNHNY and CDR2 SVGAGI (reference sequence). CDR3 nucleotide sequence: TGTGCCAGCAGTGCCCGCGGCTCCTACGAGCAGTACTTC. Its translation is CASSARGSYEQYF.

J is TRBJ1-1 and V is TRBV2; D not certain. V was shortened by 7 bases and J by 11 bases, with 17 bases between the two germline ends. The CDR3 runs 12 residues. Germline V gene sequence: CDR1 SNHLY, CDR2 FYNNEI. The chain's CDR3 is CASKEAFSMAFF. CDR3 nucleotides: TGTGCCAGCAAAGAGGCCTTTAGTATGGCTTTCTTT.

The chain uses TRBV2 and TRBJ2-4; 7 bases match TRBD2. V lost 5 bases to trimming and J lost 6 bases; unmatched junction nucleotides: 4. This CDR3 is 13 amino acids long. Germline CDR1 reads SNHLY; CDR2 reads FYNNEI. The CDR3 loop reads CASSREGLNIQYF. The CDR3 DNA sequence: TGTGCCAGCAGTAGGGAGGGATTAAACATTCAGTACTTC. The variable domain in full, with the rest retrieved from reference TRBV2 and TRBJ2-4, is EPEVTQTPSHQVTQMGQEVILRCVPISNHLYFYWYRQILGQKVEFLVSFYNNEISEKSEIFDDQFSVERPDGSNFTLKIRSTKLEDSAMYFCASSREGLNIQYFGAGTRLSVL.

The chain joins TRBV4-1 to TRBJ1-4; D uncertain. Germline assignment: CDR1 MGHRA and CDR2 YSYEKL. The CDR3 extends over 16 amino acids. V dropped 1 base and J dropped 3 bases, with 12 bases sitting between them. CDR3 sequence (DNA): TGCGCCAGCAGCCAAGTATTTGGCGGGTCTAATGAAAAACTGTTTTTT. Its translation is CASSQVFGGSNEKLFF.

The chain couples TRBV7-9 to TRBJ2-3, with a tentative D call TRBD2 (5 bases). This CDR3 contains 12 residues. CDR1 and CDR2 from the germline V gene are SEHNR and FQNEAQ (reference sequence). CDR3 DNA: TGTGCGGAGGAGTTCGCGTCAGATACGCAGTATTTT. Translated, it gives CAEEFASDTQYF.

The rearrangement joins TRBV7-2 to TRBJ1-1; D call uncertain. The CDR3 has 15 amino acids. Trimming removed 1 base from V and 1 base from J, with 10 bases in between. Germline V gene sequence: CDR1 SGHTA, CDR2 FQGNSA. The CDR3 sequence: CASSLEYRANTEAFF. CDR3 DNA: TGTGCCAGCAGCTTAGAGTATAGGGCGAACACTGAAGCTTTCTTT.

The chain combines TRBV29-1 with TRBJ2-1, with D perhaps being TRBD1 or TRBD2 (5 bases each). The CDR3 runs to 14 residues. CDR1 and CDR2 from the germline V gene are SQVTM and ANQGSEA. The ends were cut back, 4 bases at V and 4 bases at J, with 14 bases in the middle. The CDR3 region has the DNA TGCAGCGTTGGGGGCGGTTCGGGGTACAATGAGCAGTTCTTC. The encoded protein is CSVGGGSGYNEQFF.

The sample holds a few counts of this clonotype. The chain couples TRBV20-1 to TRBJ2-1; 12 positions agree with TRBD2. Per the germline V gene, CDR1 is DFQATT and CDR2 is SNEGSKA (reference sequence). The CDR3 is made up of 13 amino acids. J gave up 10 bases and V 4 bases, and 5 bases lay outside the gene matches. The CDR3 region is CSAITSGGLEQFF. The CDR3 region has the DNA TGCAGTGCTATAACTAGCGGGGGGTTGGAGCAGTTCTTC.

The V gene is TRBV6-2 or TRBV6-3, the J gene TRBJ2-4; 7 bases match TRBD2. The J call is doubtful: the DNA matches TRBJ2-7 better. Germline-derived CDR1 and CDR2 are MNHEY and SVGEGT. CDR3 length equals 16 residues. This CDR3 is CASAIPWEGLYYEQYF. The CDR3 DNA sequence: TGTGCCAGCGCAATCCCCTGGGAGGGATTATACTACGAGCAGTACTTC.